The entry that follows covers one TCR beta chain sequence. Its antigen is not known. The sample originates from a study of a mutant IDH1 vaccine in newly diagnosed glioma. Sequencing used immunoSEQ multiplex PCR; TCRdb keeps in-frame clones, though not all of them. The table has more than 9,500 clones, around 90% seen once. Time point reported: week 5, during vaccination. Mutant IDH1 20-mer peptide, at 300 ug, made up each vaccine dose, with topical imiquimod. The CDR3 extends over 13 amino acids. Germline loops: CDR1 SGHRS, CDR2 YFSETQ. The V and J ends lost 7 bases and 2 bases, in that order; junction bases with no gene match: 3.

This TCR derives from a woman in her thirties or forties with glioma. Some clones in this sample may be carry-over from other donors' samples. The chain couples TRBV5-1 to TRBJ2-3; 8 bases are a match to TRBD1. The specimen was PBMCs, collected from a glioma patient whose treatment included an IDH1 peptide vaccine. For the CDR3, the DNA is TGCGCCAGCGGACAGGGTAACACAGATACGCAGTATTTT. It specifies CASGQGNTDTQYF.